These T cell receptor beta chains were read from a single sample in a study of cytomegalovirus exposure and HLA in healthy donors. Repertoires were generated with immunoSEQ multiplex PCR, while TCRdb's copy carries only in-frame clones and drops some. The repertoire consists of roughly 92,000 clones, with roughly 80% occurring once and the leading ten covering around a quarter. The material sequenced was PBMCs. All receptors derive from a woman between 50 and 59 years old in good health and CMV-seropositive. CDR3s include the opening cysteine and the closing phenylalanine or tryptophan. The D gene is left open where the match is weak. Part of the rows lack a size; the others show once, few, many or a class for expanded clones.

>NA|TRBJ1-1|TRBV2|NA
CASIDIRGRNTEAFF
TGTGCCAGCATTGACATAAGAGGTCGAAACACTGAAGCTTTCTTT
>TRBD1|TRBJ1-2|TRBV4-1|few
CASSQDQGALGYTF
TGCGCCAGCAGCCAAGATCAGGGGGCGCTCGGCTACACCTTC
>NA|TRBJ1-2|TRBV28|NA
CASSFHRDYGYTF
TGTGCCAGCAGTTTTCACAGGGACTATGGCTACACCTTC
>NA|TRBJ1-6|TRBV19|few
CASRLDNNSPLHF
TGTGCCAGTAGACTGGACAATAATTCACCCCTCCACTTT
>NA|TRBJ1-5|TRBV2|NA
CASSRRGREQPQHF
TGTGCCAGCAGTAGAAGGGGGAGGGAGCAGCCCCAGCATTTT
>NA|TRBJ1-4|TRBV10-3|NA
CATSGEGREKLFF
TGTGCCACCTCCGGGGAGGGAAGAGAAAAACTGTTTTTT
>TRBD1|TRBJ1-5|TRBV6-6|NA
CASSQGQGRQPQHF
TGTGCCAGCAGTCAGGGACAGGGAAGACAGCCCCAGCATTTT
>TRBD2|TRBJ2-3|TRBV5-4|few
CASSSVSAGVHTQYF
TGTGCCAGCAGCTCGGTCTCAGCGGGGGTTCATACGCAGTATTTT
>TRBD2|TRBJ2-1|TRBV5-4|NA
CASSPGLVGYNEQFF
TGTGCCAGCAGCCCGGGACTAGTCGGGTACAATGAGCAGTTCTTC
>NA|TRBJ2-1|TRBV7-2|NA
CASSLTNEQFF
TGTGCCAGCAGCCTCACTAATGAGCAGTTCTTC
>NA|TRBJ1-4|TRBV5-1|NA
CASSLQDSNEKLFF
TGCGCCAGCAGCTTGCAAGACTCCAATGAAAAACTGTTTTTT
>NA|TRBJ1-1|TRBV18|NA
CASSPQWNTEAFF
TGTGCCAGCTCACCCCAGTGGAACACTGAAGCTTTCTTT
>TRBD1|TRBJ1-2|TRBV6-5|NA
CASSSRTGNNYGYTF
TGTGCCAGCAGTTCCAGGACAGGAAATAACTATGGCTACACCTTC
>TRBD1|TRBJ1-2|TRBV27|NA
CASSPLPTGNYGYTF
TGTGCCAGCAGTCCCCTCCCGACAGGGAACTATGGCTACACCTTC
>TRBD1|TRBJ2-1|TRBV6-5|NA
CASSSARGPYNEQFF
TGTGCCAGCAGTTCGGCCAGGGGGCCTTACAATGAGCAGTTCTTC
>NA|TRBJ1-1|TRBV5-1|NA
CASSSGTPMNTEAFF
TGCGCCAGCAGCTCCGGGACACCTATGAACACTGAAGCTTTCTTT
>TRBD2|TRBJ2-1|TRBV7-3|NA
CASRPSGLRTSDNEQFF
TGTGCCAGCAGGCCATCGGGACTCCGGACTAGCGACAATGAGCAGTTCTTC
>TRBD2|TRBJ2-3|TRBV4-1|NA
CASSQSGLAGTDTQYF
TGCGCCAGCAGCCAATCGGGACTAGCGGGGACAGATACGCAGTATTTT
>NA|TRBJ1-1|TRBV11-2|NA
CASSIPDRTSPEAFF
TGTGCCAGCAGCATACCGGACAGAACGTCTCCTGAAGCTTTCTTT
>TRBD1|TRBJ2-1|TRBV6-6|NA
CASSYDSGTGYNEQFF
TGTGCCAGCAGTTATGATTCCGGGACAGGTTACAATGAGCAGTTCTTC
>NA|TRBJ1-3|TRBV5-5|NA
CASRDGLLTGNTIYF
TGTGCCAGCAGAGATGGACTGCTGACTGGAAACACCATATATTTT
>NA|TRBJ2-6|TRBV7-3|NA
CASKPGNSGANVLTF
TGTGCCAGCAAACCGGGGAACTCTGGGGCCAACGTCCTGACTTTC
>NA|TRBJ2-3|TRBV6-5|NA
CASWDNFDTQYF
TGTGCCAGCTGGGACAATTTTGATACGCAGTATTTT
>TRBD1|TRBJ2-7|TRBV7-3|NA
CASSPTGGYEQYF
TGTGCCAGCAGCCCAACAGGGGGGTACGAGCAGTACTTC
>NA|TRBJ1-1|TRBV9|few
CASSVLQGNILF
TGTGCCAGCAGCGTCTTACAGGGTAATATATTGTTT
>NA|TRBJ2-3|TRBV9|NA
CASSASINSGGPRGDTQYF
TGTGCCAGCAGCGCCAGCATTAATTCAGGGGGGCCCAGGGGAGATACGCAGTATTTT
>NA|TRBJ1-5|TRBV5-1|NA
CASSPGEGGNQPQHF
TGCGCCAGCAGCCCTGGAGAAGGTGGCAATCAGCCCCAGCATTTT
>NA|TRBJ1-4|TRBV6-7|NA
CASTPRQDLNEKLFF
TGTGCCAGCACTCCGAGACAGGATCTAAATGAAAAACTGTTTTTT
>NA|TRBJ1-1|TRBV9|NA
CASSVGGAPNTEAFF
TGTGCCAGCAGCGTAGGAGGAGCTCCGAACACTGAAGCTTTCTTT
>NA|TRBJ1-2|TRBV15|NA
CATSSNPGQWGYTF
TGTGCCACCAGCAGCAACCCAGGGCAATGGGGCTACACCTTC
>TRBD1|TRBJ1-5|TRBV2|NA
CASSATGGNQPQHF
TGTGCCAGCAGCGCCACAGGGGGGAATCAGCCCCAGCATTTT
>TRBD1|TRBJ2-2|TRBV5-1|NA
CASSLAPDRANTGELFF
TGCGCCAGCAGCTTGGCACCCGACAGGGCGAACACCGGGGAGCTGTTTTTT
>NA|TRBJ2-3|TRBV4-1|NA
CASSIRDSFTDTQYF
TGCGCCAGCAGCATACGGGACTCTTTCACAGATACGCAGTATTTT
>TRBD1|TRBJ1-1|TRBV2|NA
CASSPTGISEAFF
TGTGCCAGCAGTCCGACAGGGATAAGTGAAGCTTTCTTT
>TRBD1|TRBJ2-5|TRBV7-8|NA
CASSSPRQGAGQETQYF
TGTGCCAGCAGCTCACCGAGACAGGGGGCTGGGCAAGAGACCCAGTACTTC
>NA|TRBJ2-1|TRBV5-1|NA
CASSLEGGAREQFF
TGCGCCAGCAGCTTGGAAGGCGGCGCTCGGGAGCAGTTCTTC
>TRBD1|TRBJ1-5|TRBV19|few
CASSWDSSFYSNQPQHF
TGTGCCAGTTCTTGGGACAGCTCGTTTTATAGCAATCAGCCCCAGCATTTT
>TRBD2|TRBJ2-1|TRBV2|NA
CASTLLATHNEQFF
TGTGCCAGCACTCTACTAGCGACCCACAATGAGCAGTTCTTC
>NA|TRBJ1-1|TRBV29-1|NA
CSAHFADTEAFF
TGCAGCGCCCACTTCGCGGACACTGAAGCTTTCTTT
>TRBD1|TRBJ1-1|TRBV19|few
CASTPTGENTEAFF
TGTGCCAGTACCCCGACAGGGGAGAACACTGAAGCTTTCTTT
>NA|TRBJ1-3|TRBV5-3|NA
CARSDSGNTIYF
TGTGCCAGGAGTGACTCTGGAAACACCATATATTTT
>NA|TRBJ1-5|TRBV2|NA
CASSVGRNQPQHF
TGTGCCAGCAGTGTAGGCAGGAATCAGCCCCAGCATTTT
>TRBD1|TRBJ1-2|TRBV6-1|NA
CASSDLPGTANYGYTF
TGTGCCAGCAGTGATCTGCCCGGGACAGCGAACTATGGCTACACCTTC
>TRBD2|TRBJ2-1|TRBV9|NA
CASSPQREGLSDEQFF
TGTGCCAGCAGCCCCCAGCGGGAGGGCCTGTCGGATGAGCAGTTCTTC
>TRBD1|TRBJ2-7|TRBV5-1|NA
CASSLTGDEQYF
TGCGCCAGCAGCTTAACAGGGGACGAGCAGTACTTC
>TRBD1|TRBJ1-1|TRBV10-3|NA
CAISGRTGGTEAFF
TGTGCCATCAGTGGGAGGACAGGGGGCACTGAAGCTTTCTTT
>NA|TRBJ2-2|TRBV6-5|NA
CASSRGVGGELFF
TGTGCCAGCAGTCGGGGAGTTGGCGGGGAGCTGTTTTTT
>NA|TRBJ1-2|TRBV4-2|NA
CASSQGAEPNYGYTF
TGTGCCAGCAGCCAAGGAGCTGAACCGAACTATGGCTACACCTTC
>TRBD1|TRBJ1-1|TRBV11-3|NA
CASSSGQGNTEAFF
TGTGCCAGCAGCTCGGGACAGGGGAACACTGAAGCTTTCTTT
>NA|TRBJ1-5|TRBV10-2|NA
CATSGQEGQPQHF
TGCGCCACCTCGGGGCAGGAGGGTCAGCCCCAGCATTTT
>TRBD1|TRBJ1-5|TRBV19|NA
CASKQGPRQPQHF
TGTGCCAGTAAACAGGGGCCGCGTCAGCCCCAGCATTTT
>NA|TRBJ1-3|TRBV6-5|NA
CASSYSNSAGNTIYF
TGTGCCAGCAGTTACTCGAATAGTGCGGGAAACACCATATATTTT
>TRBD1|TRBJ1-3|TRBV6-5|once
CASRGQGNTIYF
TGTGCCAGCAGGGGACAGGGGAACACCATATATTTT
>NA|TRBJ2-5|TRBV5-1|NA
CASSFRQEETQYF
TGCGCCAGCAGCTTCCGACAGGAAGAGACCCAGTACTTC